Here is one T cell receptor (beta chain) with its context. Its target is not known. This entry is derived from a study of T-cell reconstitution after alpha-beta-depleted transplantation in children. Study-level results: It was newly produced T cells that mostly accounted for T-cell counts and diversity one year after transplant. Several hundred expanded graft clones reportedly supplied alpha-beta T cells about two months after transplant. At day 60, the high TCRbeta diversity found in some patients originated from recipient T cells and thymic progenitors that had survived.

The trim removed 1 base at V and 3 bases at J, leaving 7 bases unmatched. This CDR3 is 16 amino acids long. Germline V gene lookup returns CDR1 SGHAT and CDR2 FQNNGV. TCRbeta library construction was performed incorporating unique molecular identifiers. From the PCR reads, TCRdb called clonotypes with MiXCR, one entry per CDR3 protein. The table shows almost 250,000 distinct CDR3 sequences, with 20% to 30% occurring only once. The chain is built from TRBV11-2 and TRBJ2-7; 9 bases line up with TRBD2. The receptor's source is a girl aged 2-10 years with Fanconi anemia, due to receive a stem cell transplant. Sample: PBMCs, taken before TCRalphabeta/CD19-depleted stem cell transplant. As DNA, the CDR3 is TGTGCCAGCAGCTTAGTGGCCTTGACTAGCGGCTACGAGCAGTACTTC. It specifies CASSLVALTSGYEQYF. The variable domain in full, with the rest retrieved from reference TRBV11-2 and TRBJ2-7, is EAGVAQSPRYKIIEKRQSVAFWCNPISGHATLYWYQQILGQGPKLLIQFQNNGVVDDSQLPKDRFSAERLKGVDSTLKIQPAKLEDSAVYLCASSLVALTSGYEQYFGPGTRLTVT.